This T cell receptor (beta chain) was recovered during a study of OX40 agonist ivuxolimab in advanced cancers. About the study: Patients receiving dose escalation had hepatocellular carcinoma, melanoma, renal cell or head and neck cancer. Partial responses were achieved by three patients, of whom one had hepatocellular carcinoma and two had cutaneous melanoma.

Worth noting for this clone: Antigen unknown.

The repertoire was sequenced with immunoSEQ multiplex PCR; TCRdb's copy has only in-frame clones and lacks some. The sample has approximately 74,000 clones, 80% to 95% seen once. Whole-study findings and limits: Clonal expansion from baseline to week 6 occurred in both CD4+ and CD8+ T cells. Individuals who were partial responders at 0.1-3.0 mg/kg had clonal expansion that ranked among the lowest.

Germline V gives CDR1 SEHNR, CDR2 FQNEAQ (reference sequence). The CDR3 is 14 amino acids. V was clipped by 1 base and J by 1 base, with 8 bases between them. The chain uses TRBV7-9 and TRBJ2-7, with D unresolved. Source: CD4+ or CD8+ T cells sorted from blood, taken in a trial of the OX40 agonist ivuxolimab. This sequence originates from an adult with an advanced solid tumor such as melanoma, head and neck, liver or kidney cancer. CDR3 sequence (DNA): TGTGCCAGCAGCTTAGGTCGCACATCCTACGAGCAGTACTTC. Translation: CASSLGRTSYEQYF.